These T cell receptor beta chains were read from a single sample in a study of blood T cell repertoires in COVID-19. Sequenced by immunoSEQ multiplex PCR; TCRdb stores in-frame clones only, minus some. There are roughly 360,000 clones in the sample; approximately 88% occur only once, and roughly 0.97% lies in the top ten. The sequencing input was PBMCs or T cells enriched from blood (not recorded which). The source of these receptors is a woman younger than 45 with acute COVID-19. The CDR3 runs from the conserved cysteine through the conserved F or W. Fields, in order: CDR3 DNA, CDR3 protein, clone size, V gene, D gene, J gene. A D gene is named only where the DNA matches it firmly. Some rows mark clone size as missing; the rest say once, few, many or name a class of expanded clone.

CDR3nt: TGTGCCAGCAGTTATCGGAGAGGGATGGAGCAGTACTTC; CDR3aa: CASSYRRGMEQYF; abundance: .; v_gene: TRBV6-2/TRBV6-3; d_gene: .; j_gene: TRBJ2-7
CDR3nt: TGTGCCACCAGTGATTTGAGTATTTGGGGGCCCTCCTACAATGAGCAGTTCTTC; CDR3aa: CATSDLSIWGPSYNEQFF; abundance: few; v_gene: TRBV24-1; d_gene: .; j_gene: TRBJ2-1
CDR3nt: TGTGCCAGCTCCCACGTCGACATTGAGGGTCTGGGAGAGACCCAGTACTTC; CDR3aa: CASSHVDIEGLGETQYF; abundance: .; v_gene: TRBV18; d_gene: .; j_gene: TRBJ2-5
CDR3nt: TGTGCCAGCAGCCCTATGGGCAGCGGGGGGGACTATGAGCAGTTCTTC; CDR3aa: CASSPMGSGGDYEQFF; abundance: .; v_gene: TRBV14; d_gene: TRBD2; j_gene: TRBJ2-1
CDR3nt: TGTGCCAGCAGCTTGATGAGGATTAGCTATGGCTACACCTTC; CDR3aa: CASSLMRISYGYTF; abundance: .; v_gene: TRBV5-5; d_gene: .; j_gene: TRBJ1-2
CDR3nt: TGCGCCAGCAGCCAAGTCCAGGGCCACAAACTGTTTTTT; CDR3aa: CASSQVQGHKLFF; abundance: .; v_gene: TRBV4-1; d_gene: .; j_gene: TRBJ1-4
CDR3nt: TGTGCCAGCAGACTTACAGGGGGCTCCTACGAGCAGTACTTC; CDR3aa: CASRLTGGSYEQYF; abundance: .; v_gene: TRBV6-5; d_gene: TRBD1; j_gene: TRBJ2-7
CDR3nt: TGCAGTGCTAGTCTGGTCAGGCCCAAGTACCAAGAGACCCAGTACTTC; CDR3aa: CSASLVRPKYQETQYF; abundance: .; v_gene: TRBV20-1; d_gene: .; j_gene: TRBJ2-5
CDR3nt: TGTGCCACCGGAAAACTTACAGGGGATGTCTGGCCCGGGGAGCTGTTTTTT; CDR3aa: CATGKLTGDVWPGELFF; abundance: .; v_gene: TRBV27; d_gene: TRBD1; j_gene: TRBJ2-2
CDR3nt: TGCGCCAGCAGCTCTACAGGGGGTGTGCAGCCCCAGCATTTT; CDR3aa: CASSSTGGVQPQHF; abundance: .; v_gene: TRBV5-1; d_gene: TRBD1; j_gene: TRBJ1-5
CDR3nt: TGCGCCAGCAGCCTACTAGCGGGGTACCAAGAGACCCAGTACTTC; CDR3aa: CASSLLAGYQETQYF; abundance: once; v_gene: TRBV5-1; d_gene: TRBD2; j_gene: TRBJ2-5
CDR3nt: TGCAGTGCTAGTAAACAGGGTGAAGCTTTCTTT; CDR3aa: CSASKQGEAFF; abundance: .; v_gene: TRBV20-1; d_gene: .; j_gene: TRBJ1-1
CDR3nt: TGCGCCAGCAGCCAAGCAACCCCACTAGCGGGGGCCAACACCGGGGAGCTGTTTTTT; CDR3aa: CASSQATPLAGANTGELFF; abundance: .; v_gene: TRBV4-3; d_gene: TRBD2; j_gene: TRBJ2-2
CDR3nt: TGTGCCAGCAGTCCGGGACAGGGATATTCACCCCTCCACTTT; CDR3aa: CASSPGQGYSPLHF; abundance: .; v_gene: TRBV27; d_gene: TRBD1; j_gene: TRBJ1-6
CDR3nt: TGTGCCAGTAGTATAGGAACAGGGCCCTATGGCTACACCTTC; CDR3aa: CASSIGTGPYGYTF; abundance: .; v_gene: TRBV19; d_gene: .; j_gene: TRBJ1-2
CDR3nt: TGTGCCAGCAGCTTGAGCTCCTATAATTCACCCCTCCACTTT; CDR3aa: CASSLSSYNSPLHF; abundance: .; v_gene: TRBV11-2; d_gene: .; j_gene: TRBJ1-6
CDR3nt: TGTGCCAGCAGCCAAGACACTAGCGGGGGGGCAGGAGAGACCCAGTACTTC; CDR3aa: CASSQDTSGGAGETQYF; abundance: .; v_gene: TRBV4-2; d_gene: TRBD2; j_gene: TRBJ2-5
CDR3nt: TGTGCCAGCACCGAGGGGGGCAGGGGGCTGAGAACTGAAGCTTTCTTT; CDR3aa: CASTEGGRGLRTEAFF; abundance: once; v_gene: TRBV2; d_gene: TRBD1; j_gene: TRBJ1-1
CDR3nt: TGCAGTGCTAGTCAACTGACAGTCCTCTATGGCTACACCTTC; CDR3aa: CSASQLTVLYGYTF; abundance: .; v_gene: TRBV20-1; d_gene: .; j_gene: TRBJ1-2
CDR3nt: TGTGCCACCAGCGGATCGGGTGAAAAACTGTTTTTT; CDR3aa: CATSGSGEKLFF; abundance: .; v_gene: TRBV15; d_gene: .; j_gene: TRBJ1-4
CDR3nt: TGTGCCAGCAGCGGACCGGGACTAGCGGGGGGGAAGAACACCGGGGAGCTGTTTTTT; CDR3aa: CASSGPGLAGGKNTGELFF; abundance: .; v_gene: TRBV9; d_gene: TRBD2; j_gene: TRBJ2-2
CDR3nt: TGTGCCAGCAGCTTACTGACAGGGGAACAAGAGACCCAGTACTTC; CDR3aa: CASSLLTGEQETQYF; abundance: .; v_gene: TRBV11-1; d_gene: TRBD1; j_gene: TRBJ2-5
CDR3nt: TGTGCCTGGAGTATTATCGGGTCTGGGAATGAGCAGTTCTTC; CDR3aa: CAWSIIGSGNEQFF; abundance: .; v_gene: TRBV30; d_gene: .; j_gene: TRBJ2-1
CDR3nt: TGTGCCAGCAGCCAAGAAGGAGTCTACGAGCAGTACTTC; CDR3aa: CASSQEGVYEQYF; abundance: .; v_gene: TRBV3-1/TRBV3-2; d_gene: .; j_gene: TRBJ2-7
CDR3nt: TGCAGTGCTAGTCGGCAGGGGCCCACTGAAGCTTTCTTT; CDR3aa: CSASRQGPTEAFF; abundance: once; v_gene: TRBV20-1; d_gene: .; j_gene: TRBJ1-1
CDR3nt: TGTGCCAGCAGCCGAGGCGGCACGGGACATAACACCATATATTTT; CDR3aa: CASSRGGTGHNTIYF; abundance: .; v_gene: TRBV7-8; d_gene: .; j_gene: TRBJ1-3
CDR3nt: TGTGCCAGCAGTGCGACAGGTCCCCGACCCAATGAGCAGTTCTTC; CDR3aa: CASSATGPRPNEQFF; abundance: .; v_gene: TRBV2; d_gene: .; j_gene: TRBJ2-1